The 6 T cell receptor beta chains reported below all come from one sample, sequenced in a study of T cell changes during pregnancy in multiple sclerosis. The method was immunoSEQ multiplex PCR; TCRdb's version includes in-frame clones alone and lacks a portion of them. The repertoire holds tens of thousands of clones, with 80% to 95% as singletons. Specimen: CD4+ T cells from peripheral blood mononuclear cells, collected after pregnancy. These receptors were taken from a female donor with multiple sclerosis, enrolled in a pregnancy study.

The chain joins TRBV7-8 to TRBJ2-2; 8 bases line up with TRBD2. The CDR3 is 19 residues long. Germline-derived CDR1 and CDR2 are SGHVS and FQNEAQ. The V and J ends lost 1 base and 2 bases, in that order; junction bases with no gene match: 12. CDR3 loop: CASSLESQPSGGNTGELFF. The DNA for the CDR3 is TGTGCCAGCAGCTTAGAGTCCCAGCCCAGCGGGGGCAACACCGGGGAGCTGTTTTTT.

This chain connects TRBV9 to TRBJ1-6; D is possibly TRBD1 (6 bases). The CDR3 has 14 amino acids. CDR1 and CDR2 (germline): SGDLS, YYNGEE. V was pared by 4 bases and J by 7 bases, with 12 bases between. CDR3 sequence reads: CASSLWDTNSPLHF. CDR3 sequence (DNA): TGTGCCAGCAGCCTTTGGGACACGAATTCACCCCTCCACTTT. The complete variable domain, with remaining parts taken from reference TRBV9 and TRBJ1-6, reads DSGVTQTPKHLITATGQRVTLRCSPRSGDLSVYWYQQSLDQGLQFLIQYYNGEERAKGNILERFSAQQFPDLHSELNLSSLELGDSALYFCASSLWDTNSPLHFGNGTRLTVT.

The J gene is TRBJ1-5, the V gene TRBV19, with a tentative D call TRBD1 (6 bases). The CDR3 runs 17 residues. Germline V gene lookup returns CDR1 LNHDA and CDR2 SQIVND (reference sequence). Trimming left V 6 bases short and J 3 bases short, with 21 bases between. The CDR3 protein is CASSLLVGNRVNQPQHF. In nucleotides, the CDR3 is TGTGCCAGTAGCCTGCTTGTTGGGAACAGGGTCAATCAGCCCCAGCATTTT.

V gene TRBV7-2 combines with J gene TRBJ1-4, with 9 nucleotides matching TRBD1. Germline values: CDR1 SGHTA, CDR2 FQGNSA. This CDR3 spans 14 amino acids. The junction had 6 bases not matched to a gene; V was cut back by 5 bases and J by 8 bases. CDR3 nucleotides: TGTGCCAGCAGCGCCGGGACAGGGAGAGAAAAACTGTTTTTT. Amino acids: CASSAGTGREKLFF.

J is TRBJ2-7 and V is TRBV11-3; 7 bases are shared with TRBD1. CDR3 length: 14 residues. V dropped 5 bases and J dropped 0; count of bases not matched to a gene: 4. From germline, CDR1 is SGHNT and CDR2 YENEEA. CDR3 coding DNA: TGTGCCAGCAGCCTAACAGGGGCCTCCTACGAGCAGTACTTC. This codes for CASSLTGASYEQYF. Based on the CDR3 plus reference TRBV11-3 and TRBJ2-7, the full variable domain is EAGVVQSPRYKIIEKKQPVAFWCNPISGHNTLYWYLQNLGQGPELLIRYENEEAVDDSQLPKDRFSAERLKGVDSTLKIQPAELGDSAVYLCASSLTGASYEQYFGPGTRLTVT.

The rearrangement joins TRBV19 to TRBJ1-2, with 8 bases lining up with TRBD1. J gave up 8 bases and V 3 bases, and 5 bases lay outside the gene matches. CDR1 and CDR2 (germline): LNHDA, SQIVND (reference sequence). There are 13 residues in the CDR3. CDR3 DNA sequence: TGTGCCAGTAGTATGGGGACAGGAGAAGGCTACACCTTC. This translates into CASSMGTGEGYTF.